The clone carrying this T cell receptor beta chain came up many times. Its specificity is not known. The trim removed 5 bases at V and 2 bases at J, leaving 5 bases unmatched. CDR1 and CDR2 from the germline V gene are ENHRY and SYGVKD. The CDR3 spans 14 residues. It was by 5'RACE with 10-nucleotide random UMIs that the cDNA was made. TCRdb used MiXCR to reprocess the 5' RACE reads, holding one entry per CDR3 protein. Here the sample spans about 40,000 distinct CDR3 sequences, roughly 2.5% being singletons. The data belong to a study of neurological immune-mediated disorders. General study findings and limits: Multiple sclerosis, the disease with the least TCR clonal expansion, fell below healthy controls, whereas HTLV-1-associated myelopathy showed the most. No CDR3 amino acid sequences were shared by expanded clones across subjects, suggesting private repertoires in all groups. None of the features examined (clinical or MRI) was associated with the multiple sclerosis repertoire cluster.

The chain links TRBV10-3 to TRBJ2-7; 8 bases match TRBD1. This TCR was recovered from a man aged 45-65 years with multiple sclerosis. The sequencing input was PBMCs. The chain's CDR3 is CAISPDRGTYEQYF. Written as DNA, the CDR3 is TGTGCCATCAGTCCCGACAGGGGAACCTACGAGCAGTACTTC.